This T cell receptor (beta chain) came from a study of blood T cell repertoires in COVID-19. Looking at the study overall: The origin of the acute and convalescent COVID-19 samples was the United States, Italy and Spain. T cells, B-cell-depleted T cells, or PBMCs provided the cDNA or gDNA that served as material.

Original data processing: Reference gene primer amplification gave nucleated cell count estimates. The repertoire was sequenced with immunoSEQ multiplex PCR; TCRdb's copy has only in-frame clones and lacks some. Clonal size and the V and J genes are those of that table, whereas D and trimming came from the DNA. The sample shows 88,000 or so clones, over 70% of them seen only once. This CDR3 has 13 amino acids. V shed 7 bases and J shed 2 bases, with 11 bases lying between them. CDR1 and CDR2 from the germline V gene are SGHAT and FQNNGV. The sample was peripheral blood. This clonotype originated in a man between 60 and 75 years old with acute or convalescent COVID-19. V gene TRBV11-2 combines with J gene TRBJ1-1, with a weak D call TRBD1 (5 bases). The CDR3 is CASTLGGNTEAFF. The CDR3 coding sequence is TGTGCCAGCACCCTGGGGGGAAACACTGAAGCTTTCTTT.